The TCR beta chain under discussion was sequenced for a study of T cells in localized non-small cell lung cancer. Study-wide points: Clonality of T cells reached its maximum in uninvolved adjacent lung, surpassing tumor. A median approximately 57 of the top 100 tumor clones appeared in adjacent lung. Sequencing, confined to only one tumor region, leaves heterogeneity possible. An association was observed between higher blood T cell density and longer overall survival.

With respect to this clone: The target antigen is unknown.

Method: immunoSEQ multiplex PCR; TCRdb's copy keeps in-frame clones and lacks some. This sample has about 48,000 clones, with around 77% found just once. This CDR3 contains 15 residues. Deletions cut 5 bases from V and 7 bases from J, with 20 bases between. The germline gives CDR1 SQVTM, CDR2 ANQGSEA. This chain connects TRBV29-1 to TRBJ1-4; D might be TRBD1 (6 bases). The sequencing used peripheral blood, collected before any cancer treatment. The sequence was obtained from a man aged 35-69 years with stage I squamous cell lung carcinoma. The CDR3 DNA is TGCAGCGTTCCCGAACCCGACAGGCGCGGTGAAAAACTGTTTTTT. Protein product: CSVPEPDRRGEKLFF.